What follows is one T cell receptor (beta chain) and its context. This clonotype appeared a few times. What this receptor recognizes is not known. Within one base of it there is no much larger clone, and no base qualities were kept. The CDR3 holds 15 amino acids from the cysteine to the phenylalanine. The CDR3 DNA has 45 bases and is translated from base 1. V is pruned by 2 bases and J by 2 bases, leaving 2 bases of the junction without a gene match. CDR1 is given as MGHRA and CDR2 as YSYEKL, both from the germline V gene. The TCR beta CDR3 regions were amplified from RNA transcripts. For the first round of RT-PCR on the TCR CDR3, the HTBI primer set was used together with the Qiagen OneStep RT-PCR kit. Libraries were constructed in a second round of multiplex PCR, after which size selection and purification were performed. The libraries were sequenced on an Illumina HiSeq2000 using paired-end 100 bp reads. Concerning the study's data processing: SOAPnuke was used to process the raw data, with reads discarded if the reads contained adapters or uncalled bases, had a mean Phred below 15, or lacked an exact constant-primer or identifier match. High-quality paired reads were merged with COPE v1.2.5, and unique nucleotide sequences were defined as clonotypes. Clonotypes were aligned to IMGT TRBV, TRBD and TRBJ reference segments using MiTCR v1.1. The analysis included only V-J combinations with a frequency above 0.0001, which together covered roughly 99% of the repertoires. The TCS score was defined as the ratio of F50 (clonal expansion) to E x V (chaos), calculated using BLOSUM62-based TCRdist between CDR3 peptides within each V-J. Welch's t-statistics and random forest reduced around 550 V-J features to about 13, which were used in a naive Bayes classifier (R e1071). TCRdb applied fastp at Q25 and MiXCR to the public reads, then kept only in-frame beta chains. Duplicate CDR3 protein sequences are folded into a single record with the most common DNA and genes. Here the V and J calls rest on TCRdb's processing, not on the authors' analysis. In all, the sample holds around 480,000 distinct CDR3 sequences, and under 15% of those were seen once. The ten largest account for 17% of the sample.

This sample was taken from a study of T cells in Graves' hyperthyroidism and ophthalmopathy (dated by TCRdb to about 2019). Turning to the overall study: Peripheral blood was collected at initial diagnosis, before any treatment. To identify TCR V-J signatures that set the groups apart, the researchers used a discovery cohort of more than 95 patients, made up of 40 to 45 with Graves' ophthalmopathy and about 55 with stable Graves' hyperthyroidism. Prospective prediction of ophthalmopathy was tested in an independent validation cohort consisting of roughly 19 hyperthyroidism patients and approximately 16 patients who later progressed to ophthalmopathy. The 80 to 100 discovery patients were randomly divided into training and test sets at a 7:3 ratio. In addition, the study compared T-cell repertoires in thyroid tissue and in blood from six Graves' hyperthyroidism patients. After blood sampling, hyperthyroidism patients were treated with methimazole at a starting dose of 30 mg daily, and ophthalmopathy patients were treated with high-dose intravenous methylprednisolone. The paper describes TCR Vbeta CDR3 sequencing of fewer than 150 peripheral blood samples, made up of about 41 ophthalmopathy patients, approximately 73 hyperthyroidism patients and some 17 progressor patients. On the study overall, not on this receptor specifically: Sample size was not statistically predetermined, and blinding of investigators to group allocation was not performed. Most expanded thyroid clonotypes (frequency above 0.001) were also detected in blood, suggesting blood repertoires may reflect thyroid immune responses. A model built on a 13 V-J signature distinguished ophthalmopathy from stable hyperthyroidism, reaching 85% to 90% sensitivity and 81.08% specificity in cross-validation and 80%/75% in testing. During validation, the model predicted progression to ophthalmopathy a median of around six months ahead of onset, with approximately 71% sensitivity and under 85% specificity.

A patient counted as having stable Graves' hyperthyroidism if no progression to ophthalmopathy occurred over 18 months of follow-up. Hyperthyroidism patients were aged 18 to 65 years and newly diagnosed, with disease duration of less than 2 months. Any patient with an uncontrolled infection, another autoimmune disease, pregnancy or lactation was excluded. Diagnoses were based on clinical symptoms, serum thyroxine and TRAb, thyroid ultrasound and orbital computed tomography. Ficoll-Paque density gradient centrifugation was used to isolate PBMCs from 9.5 to 10 ml of fresh peripheral blood. Total RNA was extracted with Trizol reagent, and quality was checked on an Agilent 2100 Bioanalyzer.

Sequencing was done on a sample of blood. The chain couples TRBV4-1 to TRBJ2-3, with 9 junctional bases fitting TRBD2. The clonotype comes from a woman under 30 with Graves' hyperthyroidism. The base sequence is TGCGCCAGCAGCCAAATAGCGGGAGCCACAGATACGCAGTATTTT. Translated, this gives CASSQIAGATDTQYF.